These 24 T cell receptor beta chains were all obtained from the same sample, sequenced in a study of tumor-infiltrating lymphocytes in localized non-small cell lung cancer (TCRdb year 2021). Library generation was performed with the immunoSEQ multiplex PCR assay. The clones in this table, taken by TCRdb from immuneACCESS, are in-frame only. Not every clone is retained; where verified, under half of the shortfall comes from an unresolved V gene, and the cause of the rest is unknown. The sample table records about 16,000 clones; roughly three quarters of these occur just once. About 8.2% of the sample is held by the ten biggest clonotypes. Source material: lung tumor tissue. All receptors derive from a human donor with non-small cell lung cancer.

The chain employs TRBV11-2 and TRBJ1-2; TRBD1 matches at 10 bases. Trimming cost V 5 bases and J 6 bases; bases outside gene matches: 3. CDR1 is SGHAT and CDR2 is FQNNGV in the germline V gene. The CDR3 sequence is 13 residues long. The DNA for the CDR3 is TGTGCCAGCAGCATAGGGACAGGGGATGGCTACACCTTC. It is translated as CASSIGTGDGYTF.

Here the CDR3 reads CASSPLGSLYSNQPQHF. CDR3 bases: TGTGCCAGCAGTCCCCTGGGCAGCCTTTATAGCAATCAGCCCCAGCATTTT. The chain has TRBV27 and TRBJ1-5; no clear D. V dropped 5 bases and J dropped 0 bases, with 17 bases sitting between them. The CDR3 spans 17 residues. Per the germline V gene, CDR1 is MNHEY and CDR2 is SMNVEV (reference sequence).

The genes are TRBV18 and TRBJ1-6; 8 bases are a match to TRBD1. After removal of 5 bases from V and 5 bases from J, the junction contained 5 bases not matched to a gene. Germline values: CDR1 KGHSH, CDR2 LQKENI. CDR3 length: 15 amino acids. CDR3 DNA: TGTGCCAGCTCATCCCGGACAGGGAATAATTCACCCCTCCACTTT. Residues: CASSSRTGNNSPLHF.

This clone appeared a few times. The chain links TRBV29-1 to TRBJ1-3; D is unresolved. The CDR3 contains 13 residues. Germline lookup yields CDR1 SQVTM and CDR2 ANQGSEA. Trimming removed 4 bases at V and 3 bases at J, with 10 bases between. This chain's CDR3 is CSVGGVNGNTIYF. In DNA, the CDR3 is TGCAGCGTTGGTGGGGTTAATGGAAACACCATATATTTT. The full variable domain, its missing parts supplied by reference TRBV29-1 and TRBJ1-3, is SAVISQKPSRDICQRGTSLTIQCQVDSQVTMMFWYRQQPGQSLTLIATANQGSEATYESGFVIDKFPISRPNLTFSTLTVSNMSPEDSSIYLCSVGGVNGNTIYFGEGSWLTVV.

The V call is TRBV5-1, the J call TRBJ1-2, with 9 bases matching TRBD1. The length of the CDR3 is 15 residues. Germline V gene data show CDR1 as SGHRS and CDR2 as YFSETQ. The V and J ends lost 0 bases and 8 bases, in that order; junction bases with no gene match: 8. The DNA for the CDR3 is TGCGCCAGCAGCTTGGAGGGGACAGGGAGACAAGGCTACACCTTC. Its translation: CASSLEGTGRQGYTF.

The chain joins TRBV4-1 to TRBJ2-5, with 9 bases identical to TRBD2. With V trimmed by 4 bases and J by 2 bases, 8 bases remained unmatched. Germline V gene sequence: CDR1 MGHRA, CDR2 YSYEKL. This CDR3 contains 16 residues. The CDR3 sequence: CASSLTPSGDQETQYF. As DNA, the CDR3 is TGCGCCAGCAGCCTCACCCCTAGCGGGGATCAAGAGACCCAGTACTTC.

The rearrangement joins TRBV29-1 to TRBJ2-7, with D maybe TRBD1 (6 bases). Per the germline V gene, CDR1 is SQVTM and CDR2 is ANQGSEA. The CDR3 has 12 residues. Trimming cost V 4 bases and J 5 bases, with 12 bases left between them. Here the CDR3 reads CSVGQVWNEQYF. The CDR3 nucleotides read TGCAGCGTTGGACAGGTTTGGAACGAGCAGTACTTC.

This chain's CDR3 is CAWRGQRNTEAFF. The DNA of the CDR3 is TGTGCCTGGAGAGGACAGAGGAACACTGAAGCTTTCTTT. The rearrangement uses TRBV30 and TRBJ1-1; maybe TRBD1 (6 bases). This CDR3 has 13 amino acids. The V gene lost 3 bases and the J gene lost 1 base, with 9 bases spanning the gap. CDR1 GTSNPN and CDR2 SVGIG come from the germline V gene (reference sequence).

The genes are TRBV5-5 and TRBJ2-3; possibly TRBD1 for D (6 bases). The germline CDR1 and CDR2 sequences are SGHKS and YYEKEE (reference sequence). V was clipped by 0 bases and J by 13 bases, with 15 bases between them. This CDR3 has 13 residues. Here the CDR3 reads CASSLELGRGEYF. CDR3 DNA sequence: TGTGCCAGCAGCTTGGAGTTGGGCAGGGGAGAGTATTTT.

The chain uses TRBV7-9 and TRBJ2-7; TRBD1 might be the D (6 bases). This CDR3 is built from 15 residues. CDR1 SEHNR and CDR2 FQNEAQ come from the germline V gene (reference sequence). V lost 5 bases and J lost 4, with 18 bases in between. The CDR3 sequence: CASSPRDKGLYEQYF. CDR3 nucleotide sequence: TGTGCCAGCAGCCCCCGGGACAAGGGGTTATACGAGCAGTACTTC.

The rearrangement uses TRBV29-1 and TRBJ2-1, with D possibly being TRBD1 (5 bases). V lost 4 bases and J 8 bases, leaving 12 bases between the germline ends. The length of the CDR3 is 12 residues. Germline CDR1 reads SQVTM; CDR2 reads ANQGSEA. DNA of the CDR3: TGCAGCGTTGTGGCAGGGTCCGATGAGCAGTTCTTC. It encodes CSVVAGSDEQFF.

The V and J genes are TRBV4-1 and TRBJ1-4; the match to TRBD1 covers 8 bases. Germline V gene lookup returns CDR1 MGHRA and CDR2 YSYEKL. J gave up 8 bases and V 3 bases, and 14 bases lay outside the gene matches. The CDR3 consists of 17 residues. CDR3 sequence reads: CASSHPGQGAWEEKLFF. Written as DNA, the CDR3 is TGCGCCAGCAGCCACCCCGGGCAGGGGGCTTGGGAAGAAAAACTGTTTTTT.

Points on this clone: The sample contains more than one DNA sequence encoding this CDR3. The J gene is TRBJ2-7, the V gene TRBV5-4; no clear D gene. The V end was cut by 2 bases, the J end by 0 bases, with 9 bases between. The germline V gene has CDR1 SGHNT and CDR2 YYREEE (reference sequence). The CDR3 contains 14 residues. The DNA of the CDR3 is TGTGCCAGCAGCTTAGACGGGTACTCCTACGAGCAGTACTTC. Translating gives CASSLDGYSYEQYF.

J is TRBJ1-1 and V is TRBV10-3, with unresolved D. CDR1 and CDR2 (germline): ENHRY, SYGVKD. V was cut by 6 bases and J by 4 bases, with 15 bases left in between. This CDR3 is 14 amino acids long. CDR3: CAISVDGSSTEAFF. The CDR3 DNA reads as TGTGCCATCAGCGTGGACGGTTCGAGCACTGAAGCTTTCTTT.

This clone was observed once. This chain uses TRBV29-1 with TRBJ2-5; D tentatively reads TRBD1 or TRBD2 (7 bases each). This CDR3 comprises 15 residues. V lost 6 bases and J lost 2, with 19 bases in between. Per the germline V gene, CDR1 is SQVTM and CDR2 is ANQGSEA. The DNA for the CDR3 is TGCAGCGTAGGAACAGGGGTCGGGAGGCAAGAGACCCAGTACTTC. Translating gives CSVGTGVGRQETQYF.

The chain is built from TRBV30 and TRBJ2-1, with 10 nucleotides matching TRBD1. There are 14 residues in the CDR3. The V segment lost 2 bases and the J segment 3 bases; nucleotides outside the gene matches: 1. Germline V gives CDR1 GTSNPN, CDR2 SVGIG (reference sequence). CDR3 sequence reads: CAWSWDRGYNEQFF. The CDR3 bases are TGTGCCTGGAGTTGGGACAGGGGCTACAATGAGCAGTTCTTC.

The rearrangement uses TRBV19 and TRBJ1-6; 7 nucleotides align to TRBD1. V lost 7 bases, J lost 6 bases, and 6 bases stayed unmatched. This CDR3 has 14 amino acids. Germline lookup yields CDR1 LNHDA and CDR2 SQIVND (reference sequence). The CDR3 DNA reads TGTGCCAGTACCCTCAGGGGGGGTAATTCACCCCTCCACTTT. Translating it yields CASTLRGGNSPLHF.

This chain joins TRBV4-1 and TRBJ2-5; TRBD2 is a possible D gene (5 bases). Germline V lookup: CDR1 MGHRA, CDR2 YSYEKL. The CDR3 is 13 amino acids. V lost 1 base and J lost 5, with 8 bases in between. CDR3 region: CASSQAEEETQYF. In nucleotides, the CDR3 is TGCGCCAGCAGCCAAGCGGAGGAGGAGACCCAGTACTTC.

The chain couples TRBV4-2 to TRBJ2-3, with 9 bases matching TRBD1. The germline CDR1 and CDR2 sequences are LGHNA and YNFKEQ. This CDR3 contains 15 residues. V shed 4 bases, J shed 2 bases, and the junction held 4 bases outside the gene matches. CDR3 protein: CASSPRDRATDTQYF. The DNA of the CDR3 is TGTGCCAGCAGCCCCAGGGACAGGGCCACAGATACGCAGTATTTT.

This chain connects TRBV18 to TRBJ2-7; the match to TRBD1 covers 11 bases. Germline V gene sequence: CDR1 KGHSH, CDR2 LQKENI. The CDR3 sequence is 15 residues long. J gave up 5 bases and V 3 bases, and 6 bases lay outside the gene matches. CDR3: CASSPGTGGQNEQYF. The CDR3 region has the DNA TGTGCCAGCTCACCCGGGACAGGGGGTCAAAACGAGCAGTACTTC.

The V and J genes are TRBV5-1 and TRBJ2-5; weak D call: TRBD1 (6 bases). The germline CDR1 and CDR2 sequences are SGHRS and YFSETQ. The CDR3 sequence is 15 residues long. The V end lost 0 bases, the J end lost 1 base, and 10 bases lay between the germline ends. CDR3: CASSLVGDIQETQYF. The CDR3 DNA reads TGCGCCAGCAGCTTGGTAGGGGACATCCAAGAGACCCAGTACTTC.

The V and J genes are TRBV6-6 and TRBJ2-2, with TRBD1 matching over 10 bases. This CDR3 contains 16 residues. Trimming removed 4 bases from V and 0 bases from J; junction bases left unmatched: 2. CDR1 and CDR2 (germline): MNHNY, SVGAGI (reference sequence). This chain's CDR3 is CASSFGQGANTGELFF. CDR3 nucleotide sequence: TGTGCCAGCAGTTTCGGACAGGGGGCGAACACCGGGGAGCTGTTTTTT.

This clone has a single count. The chain links TRBV5-1 to TRBJ1-5, with TRBD1 matching 7 bases. This CDR3 comprises 14 residues. The germline V gene has CDR1 SGHRS and CDR2 YFSETQ. The ends lost 3 bases at V and 2 bases at J; junction bases unmatched: 2. The CDR3 sequence: CASSSGQGNQPQHF. CDR3 coding DNA: TGCGCCAGCAGCTCAGGACAGGGCAATCAGCCCCAGCATTTT.

V and J are TRBV7-2 and TRBJ2-5; unclear D gene. This CDR3 contains 12 residues. CDR1 and CDR2 (germline): SGHTA, FQGNSA. With 6 bases removed from V and 4 bases from J, the gap between germline ends came to 9 bases. CDR3 in amino acids: CASRRPPETQYF. The CDR3 nucleotides read TGTGCCAGCAGACGGCCTCCAGAGACCCAGTACTTC. Full variable domain (missing parts from reference TRBV7-2 and TRBJ2-5): GAGVSQSPSNKVTEKGKDVELRCDPISGHTALYWYRQSLGQGLEFLIYFQGNSAPDKSGLPSDRFSAERTGGSVSTLTIQRTQQEDSAVYLCASRRPPETQYFGPGTRLLVL.